The entry that follows covers one T cell receptor (beta chain) sequence. TCRdb recomputed calls from the 5' RACE reads with MiXCR, one row per CDR3 protein. The sample has about 43,000 distinct CDR3 sequences; about 29% are singletons. The receptor was isolated from a female donor with breast cancer. Specimen: memory CD4+ T cells sorted from a lymph node. Subset noted: memory CD4+ T cells, CD4+CD45RO+CD25-.

The CDR3 DNA follows: TGTGCCAGCAGCCCACTAGGCAGAATCTACGAGCAGTACTTC. Amino acid sequence: CASSPLGRIYEQYF. The chain couples TRBV6-2 or TRBV6-3 to TRBJ2-7; D perhaps matches TRBD2 (5 bases). Germline assignment: CDR1 MNHEY and CDR2 SVGEGT. The CDR3 contains 14 residues. The V gene lost 6 bases and the J gene lost 3 bases, with 15 bases spanning the gap.